This passage covers 30 T cell receptor beta chains from one sample sequenced in a study of molecular identifiers for immune sequencing clone quantification. Each CDR3 protein gets one entry after TCRdb re-called the PCR reads with MiXCR. In the table there are just under 650,000 distinct CDR3 sequences, 20% of which are singletons. Sequences were obtained from naive CD8+ T cells from blood, with Jurkat cell RNA spiked in. Subset indicated: FACS-sorted CD8+CD4-CCR7+CD45RA+ naive T cells. These receptors were collected from a human donor in good health. Some libraries in this study had Jurkat cell RNA spiked in.

This clonotype was found many times. The chain uses TRBV2 and TRBJ1-1; D possibly corresponds to TRBD1 (6 bases). The germline V gene has CDR1 SNHLY and CDR2 FYNNEI. CDR3 length equals 15 residues. With 1 base removed from V and 1 base from J, the gap between germline ends came to 10 bases. CDR3 in DNA: TGTGCCAGCAGTGAAGTTAGCAGGGGGAACACTGAAGCTTTCTTT. Its protein product is CASSEVSRGNTEAFF.

This clonotype was observed many times. The CDR3 coding sequence is TGTGCCTGGAGTGTGCTAGCTTTCTCCTACAATGAGCAGTTCTTC. This sequence encodes CAWSVLAFSYNEQFF. J is TRBJ2-1 and V is TRBV30; possible D gene TRBD2, 5 bases. Germline V lookup: CDR1 GTSNPN, CDR2 SVGIG (reference sequence). CDR3 size: 15 residues. Trimming pared 0 bases from V and 0 bases from J, leaving 9 bases between.

The chain couples TRBV27 to TRBJ2-7, with D possibly being TRBD1 (5 bases). V was pared by 8 bases and J by 4 bases, with 18 bases between. Per the germline V gene, CDR1 is MNHEY and CDR2 is SMNVEV (reference sequence). CDR3 length: 14 residues. The CDR3 loop is CASDPRQNLYEQYF. The CDR3 coding sequence is TGTGCCAGCGACCCTCGACAGAATTTATACGAGCAGTACTTC.

Remarks on this clonotype: Just one base apart from a much larger clone, this may be a read error. In this CDR3 the conserved last residue, phenylalanine or tryptophan, is missing, so a read error is likely. V is TRBV7-2 and J is TRBJ2-1; weak D call: TRBD2 (5 bases). Germline V gene sequence: CDR1 SGHTA, CDR2 FQGNSA. The V gene lost 4 bases and the J gene lost 6 bases, with 10 bases spanning the gap. This CDR3 region has 13 residues. CDR3 sequence reads: CASSSGLANEQFL. CDR3 nucleotide sequence: TGTGCCAGCAGCTCTGGCCTAGCCAATGAGCAGTTCCTC.

As regards this clonotype: A read error may be the cause here, since a much bigger clone is one base away. This chain joins TRBV5-6 and TRBJ2-2, with TRBD1 as a possible D gene (5 bases). From germline, CDR1 is SGHDT and CDR2 YYEEEE. The CDR3 loop spans 16 amino acids. The CDR3 region is CAGSLAVTVDTGELFF. CDR3 bases: TGTGCCGGCAGCTTGGCGGTGACAGTCGACACCGGGGAGCTGTTTTTT.

As to this clonotype: This may come from a read error, since a much larger clone is one base off. The chain recombines TRBV3-1 with TRBJ2-3; 10 bases match TRBD2. Looked up from germline, CDR1 is LGHDT and CDR2 is YNNKEL (reference sequence). This CDR3 comprises 17 residues. The V segment lost 0 bases and the J segment 4 bases; nucleotides outside the gene matches: 7. CDR3 sequence reads: CASSQDGGTSVADTQYF. The CDR3 DNA reads as TGTGCCAGCAGCCAAGATGGGGGGACTAGCGTTGCAGATACGCAGTATTTT.

The table lists this clonotype with a few counts. V gene TRBV19 combines with J gene TRBJ2-7; D is perhaps TRBD2 (6 bases). The length of the CDR3 is 15 residues. V lost 5 bases and J lost 3, with 17 bases in between. Germline V gene data show CDR1 as LNHDA and CDR2 as SQIVND (reference sequence). DNA for the CDR3: TGTGCCAGTAGTGCGGGACGGGGATGGGACTACGAGCAGTACTTC. Encoded protein: CASSAGRGWDYEQYF.

As regards this clonotype: A much larger clone is a single base away; this may be a read error. This chain connects TRBV7-9 to TRBJ1-4; no definite D call. Germline V gene data show CDR1 as SEHNR and CDR2 as FQNEAQ (reference sequence). The CDR3 is 12 amino acids. The CDR3 DNA sequence: TGTGCCAGCAGCTCTCTGGGAGAAAGACTGTTTTTT. This gives the protein CASSSLGERLFF.

CDR3 loop: CASSGRSETQYF. The CDR3 DNA is TGTGCCAGCAGCGGGAGATCTGAGACCCAGTACTTC. The chain carries TRBV7-9 and TRBJ2-5, with D possibly matching TRBD2 (5 bases). Germline CDR1 and CDR2: SEHNR and FQNEAQ (reference sequence). This CDR3 has 12 residues. The germline V and J ends were trimmed by 5 bases and 5 bases, with 9 bases remaining between them. The full variable domain, rest sourced from reference TRBV7-9 and TRBJ2-5, is DTGVSQNPRHKITKRGQNVTFRCDPISEHNRLYWYRQTLGQGPEFLTYFQNEAQLEKSRLLSDRFSAERPKGSFSTLEIQRTEQGDSAMYLCASSGRSETQYFGPGTRLLVL.

The CDR3 region has the DNA TGCAGTGCTAGAGTATTTGGACGGGGGACCACCGGGGAGCTGTTTTTT. This sequence encodes CSARVFGRGTTGELFF. The chain employs TRBV20-1 and TRBJ2-2, with D possibly matching TRBD2 (6 bases). V lost 1 base and J 4 bases, leaving 16 bases between the germline ends. Germline CDR1 and CDR2: DFQATT and SNEGSKA (reference sequence). The CDR3 loop spans 16 amino acids.

The rearrangement links TRBV10-2 to TRBJ1-2; perhaps TRBD1 as D (6 bases). The CDR3 is 14 residues long. With 2 bases removed from V and 4 bases from J, the gap between germline ends came to 11 bases. Germline V gives CDR1 WSHSY, CDR2 SAAADI. This CDR3 is CASSELVGGYGYTF. The CDR3, as DNA: TGCGCCAGCAGTGAGCTGGTAGGGGGCTATGGCTACACCTTC.

This clonotype was picked up many times. The rearrangement joins TRBV3-1 to TRBJ1-3, with D possibly TRBD1 on 5 matching bases. This CDR3 comprises 14 residues. The V end lost 4 bases, the J end lost 0 bases, and 7 bases lay between the germline ends. CDR1 and CDR2 from the germline V gene are LGHDT and YNNKEL (reference sequence). The DNA of the CDR3 is TGTGCCAGCAGCCGGGACTTCTCTGGAAACACCATATATTTT. It specifies CASSRDFSGNTIYF.

The chain combines TRBV3-2 with TRBJ2-7; the table's TRBD2 call for D was not verified on the DNA. TRBV3-2 is a known pseudogene. This CDR3 contains 19 residues. The CDR3 loop is CASYQLQFDPIGGLREQYF. In DNA, the CDR3 is TGTGCCAGCTACCAACTCCAGTTCGACCCAATTGGGGGACTACGTGAGCAGTACTTC.

The chain joins TRBV9 to TRBJ2-1, with D perhaps assigned TRBD1 or TRBD2 (5 bases each). CDR3 size: 15 residues. CDR1 and CDR2 from the germline V gene are SGDLS and YYNGEE. Trimming took 1 base from V and 1 from J, leaving 9 bases between them. The CDR3 spells CASSVSWGSYNEQFF. Here the CDR3 DNA reads TGTGCCAGCAGCGTAAGTTGGGGGTCCTACAATGAGCAGTTCTTC. The variable domain in full, with the rest retrieved from reference TRBV9 and TRBJ2-1, is DSGVTQTPKHLITATGQRVTLRCSPRSGDLSVYWYQQSLDQGLQFLIQYYNGEERAKGNILERFSAQQFPDLHSELNLSSLELGDSALYFCASSVSWGSYNEQFFGPGTRLTVL.

In the case of this clonotype: This may come from a read error, since a much larger clone is one base off. The chain carries TRBV5-1 and TRBJ2-7; 7 nucleotides agree with TRBD1. CDR3 size: 15 residues. V gave up 4 bases and J gave up 4 bases; unmatched junction bases: 11. CDR1 is SGHRS and CDR2 is YFSETQ in the germline V gene. CDR3 in amino acids: CASSPGTEVRYEQYF. Here the CDR3 DNA reads TGCGCCAGCAGCCCCGGGACAGAGGTCAGATACGAGCAGTACTTC.

At least ten counts were recorded for this clonotype. The chain recombines TRBV25-1 with TRBJ2-1, with a weak D call TRBD1 (6 bases). The V end lost 6 bases, the J end lost 6 bases, and 15 bases lay between the germline ends. This CDR3 region has 14 residues. Germline assignment: CDR1 MGHDK and CDR2 SYGVNS. The CDR3 loop is CASREGQLPNEQFF. The CDR3 DNA reads as TGTGCCAGCAGAGAAGGACAGCTTCCCAATGAGCAGTTCTTC.

This clonotype was seen repeatedly, ten times or more. The chain links TRBV6-1 to TRBJ1-3, with D tentatively TRBD1 (5 bases). Germline V gene lookup returns CDR1 MNHNS and CDR2 SASEGT. The CDR3 is 16 amino acids. With 3 bases removed from V and 0 bases from J, the gap between germline ends came to 12 bases. In DNA, the CDR3 is TGTGCCAGCAGTGAGGACATCGCCAGCTCTGGAAACACCATATATTTT. Translated: CASSEDIASSGNTIYF.

A remark on this clonotype: Just one base apart from a much larger clone, this may be a read error. The chain employs TRBV2 and TRBJ2-7, with 8 nucleotides matching TRBD2. Germline CDR1 and CDR2: SNHLY and FYNNEI. V shed 7 bases and J 2 bases; nucleotides not matched to a gene: 4. The CDR3 is 13 residues long. The CDR3 loop reads CASTGTSPYEQYF. The DNA for the CDR3 is TGTGCCAGCACCGGGACTAGTCCCTACGAGCAGTACTTC.

This clonotype appeared many times. The chain couples TRBV7-8 to TRBJ2-3, with a possible D match to TRBD2 (7 bases). CDR1 and CDR2 from the germline V gene are SGHVS and FQNEAQ. Trimming removed 5 bases at V and 7 bases at J, with 19 bases between. The length of the CDR3 is 15 residues. The CDR3 nucleotides are TGTGCCAGCAGCGATTTGAGGGGGGGGCCGCATACGCAGTATTTT. Its translation: CASSDLRGGPHTQYF.

V is TRBV7-6 and J is TRBJ2-2, with D tentatively TRBD2 (5 bases). The CDR3 is made up of 15 amino acids. The V end lost 7 bases, the J end lost 4 bases, and 16 bases lay between the germline ends. Germline loops: CDR1 SGHVS, CDR2 FNYEAQ. For the CDR3, the DNA is TGTGCCAGCACCCAAGTTATGAGCGGCACCGGGGAGCTGTTTTTT. Translation: CASTQVMSGTGELFF. Together with reference TRBV7-6 and TRBJ2-2, the CDR3 gives the full variable domain: GAGVSQSPRYKVTKRGQDVALRCDPISGHVSLYWYRQALGQGPEFLTYFNYEAQQDKSGLPNDRFSAERPEGSISTLTIQRTEQRDSAMYRCASTQVMSGTGELFFGEGSRLTVL.

This clonotype was observed a few times. A clone one base away is much larger, so this may be a read error. V is TRBV29-1 and J is TRBJ2-5, with 10 bases lining up with TRBD2. Germline V gene lookup returns CDR1 SQVTM and CDR2 ANQGSEA. This CDR3 contains 13 residues. The trim removed 8 bases at V and 5 bases at J, leaving 8 bases unmatched. The CDR3 DNA reads TGCAGCATAGAAGCGGGAGGGGAGGAGACCCAGTACTTC. It specifies CSIEAGGEETQYF. The whole variable domain, remainder taken from reference TRBV29-1 and TRBJ2-5, is SAVISQKPSRDICQRGTSLTIQCQVDSQVTMMFWYRQQPGQSLTLIATANQGSEATYESGFVIDKFPISRPNLTFSTLTVSNMSPEDSSIYLCSIEAGGEETQYFGPGTRLLVL.

The V call is TRBV6-6, the J call TRBJ2-7; 9 bases are shared with TRBD1. Looked up from germline, CDR1 is MNHNY and CDR2 is SVGAGI (reference sequence). V lost 7 bases to trimming and J lost 1 base; unmatched junction nucleotides: 11. The CDR3 is 16 residues long. CDR3 region: CASTWTGAVESYEQYF. The CDR3 DNA follows: TGTGCCAGCACCTGGACAGGGGCTGTCGAGTCCTACGAGCAGTACTTC.

This clonotype came up once. A read error may explain this, as a much larger clone is one base away. This rearrangement joins TRBV7-8 to TRBJ2-2; perhaps TRBD2 as D (5 bases). The CDR3 runs to 15 residues. Germline V gives CDR1 SGHVS, CDR2 FQNEAQ. DNA of the CDR3: TGTGCCAGCAGCCACCACGAAGCCAACACCGGGGAGCTGCTTTTT. This translates into CASSHHEANTGELLF.

This clonotype was recorded many times. This rearrangement joins TRBV28 to TRBJ2-3; D tentatively reads TRBD1 or TRBD2 (6 bases each). The germline gives CDR1 MDHEN, CDR2 SYDVKM. Deletions cut 7 bases from V and 6 bases from J, with 20 bases between. The CDR3 runs to 15 residues. This CDR3 reads CASNSVGGTSDTQYF. Here the CDR3 DNA reads TGTGCCAGCAACTCAGTGGGCGGGACATCTGATACGCAGTATTTT.

There are many counts of this clonotype. This chain connects TRBV4-2 to TRBJ2-1, with TRBD2 matching 9 bases. The J segment lost 5 bases and the V segment lost 4 bases, leaving 15 bases of the junction unmatched. Germline V CDR1 and CDR2: LGHNA, YNFKEQ. The CDR3 is 18 amino acids. The CDR3 here is CASSLRPTGTSPHNEQFF. CDR3 DNA: TGTGCCAGCAGCCTCAGACCTACGGGGACTAGCCCCCACAATGAGCAGTTCTTC.

In this sample, this clonotype turned up many times. V usage is TRBV7-9 and J usage is TRBJ2-3, with TRBD2 identical over 8 bases. CDR3 size: 16 residues. After removal of 4 bases from V and 3 bases from J, the junction contained 9 bases not matched to a gene. CDR1 is SEHNR and CDR2 is FQNEAQ in the germline V gene (reference sequence). This chain's CDR3 is CASSSGIAGFTDTQYF. Here the CDR3 DNA reads TGTGCCAGCAGCTCAGGGATAGCGGGATTTACAGATACGCAGTATTTT.

This clonotype was seen a few times. A read error may account for a junction end that differs from germline. DNA for the CDR3: TGCGCCAGCAGCCCGACAGGGGGCTCCTACGAGCGGTACTTC. This codes for CASSPTGGSYERYF. This chain uses TRBV4-3 with TRBJ2-7; 10 positions match TRBD1. Germline CDR1 and CDR2: LGHNA and YSLEER. The CDR3 is made up of 14 amino acids.

This clonotype was detected many times. The rearrangement links TRBV5-6 to TRBJ2-7, with D tentatively TRBD2 (6 bases). Germline assignment: CDR1 SGHDT and CDR2 YYEEEE. The V end was cut by 0 bases, the J end by 3 bases, with 10 bases between. The CDR3 consists of 14 residues. The CDR3 protein is CASSLGSGIYEQYF. CDR3 DNA sequence: TGTGCCAGCAGCTTGGGTAGCGGAATCTACGAGCAGTACTTC.

J is TRBJ1-2 and V is TRBV13; TRBD1 agrees at 9 bases. Per the germline V gene, CDR1 is PRHDT and CDR2 is FYEKMQ (reference sequence). The V and J ends lost 3 bases and 7 bases, in that order; junction bases with no gene match: 6. This CDR3 has 14 amino acids. CDR3 nucleotide sequence: TGTGCCAGCAGCTTTTGGGACAGGGAGTCTGGCTACACCTTC. The encoded protein is CASSFWDRESGYTF.

This clonotype was recorded a few times. A much larger clone lies a single base off, so this may be a read error. This rearrangement joins TRBV6-5 to TRBJ2-2; 9 nucleotides align to TRBD2. This CDR3 is 15 amino acids long. V shed 8 bases and J 7 bases; nucleotides not matched to a gene: 11. CDR1 and CDR2 from the germline V gene are MNHEY and SVGAGI. The chain's CDR3 is CASGDLAGTVGELFF. For the CDR3, the DNA is TGTGCCAGCGGCGACCTAGCGGGGACGGTCGGGGAGCTGTTTTTT.